These 31 T cell receptor beta chains originate from one sample sequenced in a study of blood T cell repertoires in COVID-19. Here immunoSEQ multiplex PCR was the method, and the copy in TCRdb shows in-frame clones only, minus some. The sample has approximately 130,000 clones, 80% to 90% seen once; the top ten hold 13%. Material: peripheral blood. The receptor source for this set is a human donor in a cohort sampled during active COVID-19.

The rearrangement uses TRBV19 and TRBJ1-5; D is undetermined. The length of the CDR3 is 15 residues. Germline V gene lookup returns CDR1 LNHDA and CDR2 SQIVND (reference sequence). The V gene lost 4 bases and the J gene lost 0 bases, with 10 bases spanning the gap. Written as DNA, the CDR3 is TGTGCCAGTAGTAACCGGGAACTTAGCAATCAGCCCCAGCATTTT. Protein: CASSNRELSNQPQHF.

This chain links TRBV19 with TRBJ1-1; no clear D. CDR1 LNHDA and CDR2 SQIVND come from the germline V gene (reference sequence). V gave up 3 bases and J gave up 1 base, with 9 bases separating them. CDR3 length: 14 residues. DNA for the CDR3: TGTGCCAGTAGTATTGGCTTTTGGAACACTGAAGCTTTCTTT. Its translation: CASSIGFWNTEAFF.

The chain carries TRBV7-9 and TRBJ2-7; 10 bases map to TRBD1. J lost 6 bases, V lost 4 bases, and 6 bases had no gene match. The CDR3 is 14 amino acids. In germline, CDR1 is SEHNR, CDR2 FQNEAQ (reference sequence). The CDR3 reads CASSYLGTGVEQYF. In DNA form, the CDR3 reads TGTGCCAGCAGCTATCTTGGGACAGGGGTCGAGCAGTACTTC.

The J gene is TRBJ1-6, the V gene TRBV4-1; D perhaps matches TRBD1 (6 bases). Germline V gene sequence: CDR1 MGHRA, CDR2 YSYEKL. The CDR3 contains 16 residues. V lost 0 bases, J lost 7 bases, and 13 bases lay in between. The CDR3 nucleotides read TGCGCCAGCAGCCAAGATACTGGGACAAGGAATTCACCCCTCCACTTT. This sequence encodes CASSQDTGTRNSPLHF.

The genes are TRBV19 and TRBJ1-1; D is perhaps TRBD1 (5 bases). The V end lost 3 bases, the J end lost 0 bases, and 8 bases lay between the germline ends. CDR3 length: 14 residues. Germline V gene data show CDR1 as LNHDA and CDR2 as SQIVND (reference sequence). CDR3 DNA: TGTGCCAGTAGTATCGACAGCGTGAACACTGAAGCTTTCTTT. Translating it yields CASSIDSVNTEAFF.

The chain carries TRBV19 and TRBJ2-5; D remains unclear. CDR1 is LNHDA, CDR2 SQIVND, per germline (reference sequence). V gave up 5 bases and J gave up 2 bases, with 9 bases separating them. The CDR3 extends over 13 amino acids. CDR3 in DNA: TGTGCCAGTAGTTGGGCTGAACAAGAGACCCAGTACTTC. Its translation is CASSWAEQETQYF.

J is TRBJ2-2 and V is TRBV12-5, with TRBD2 matching over 8 bases. CDR1 and CDR2 (germline): LGHNT, FRNRAP. This CDR3 is built from 15 residues. The V and J ends lost 3 bases and 7 bases, in that order; junction bases with no gene match: 7. The CDR3 DNA follows: TGTGCTAGTGGTTTTGACGGGGGGGCCAGCGGGGAGCTGTTTTTT. Its protein product is CASGFDGGASGELFF.

The chain couples TRBV3-1 (or the pseudogene TRBV3-2) to TRBJ2-7; 10 nucleotides agree with TRBD2. Germline-derived CDR1 and CDR2 are LGHDT and YNNKEL (reference sequence). The junction had 4 bases not matched to a gene; V was cut back by 4 bases and J by 10 bases. This CDR3 spans 12 amino acids. The CDR3 loop is CASSPGTSDQYF. In DNA, the CDR3 is TGTGCCAGCAGCCCGGGGACTAGCGATCAGTACTTC.

The chain combines TRBV18 with TRBJ2-1; 9 bases match TRBD2. Losses at the gene ends were 3 bases for V and 6 bases for J; bases not matched to a gene: 3. In germline, CDR1 is KGHSH, CDR2 LQKENI. The CDR3 spans 14 residues. The CDR3 region is CASSPAGGGNEQFF. CDR3 DNA sequence: TGTGCCAGCTCACCCGCGGGGGGGGGCAATGAGCAGTTCTTC.

The V and J genes are TRBV4-1 and TRBJ2-1; D is unresolved. The germline V gene encodes CDR1 MGHRA and CDR2 YSYEKL. This CDR3 comprises 17 residues. V lost 4 bases to trimming and J lost 0 bases, with 16 bases between them. The CDR3, as DNA: TGCGCCAGCAGCCTCCCCCGAGGCGCCAGCTCCTACAATGAGCAGTTCTTC. Encoded protein: CASSLPRGASSYNEQFF.

The chain employs TRBV2 and TRBJ1-3; TRBD1 agrees at 9 bases. The CDR3 has 15 residues. Germline CDR1 is SNHLY and CDR2 is FYNNEI. V lost 4 bases to trimming and J lost 5 bases; unmatched junction nucleotides: 6. The CDR3: CASSGDREIRNTIYF. The DNA of the CDR3 is TGTGCCAGCAGTGGGGACAGGGAAATTCGAAACACCATATATTTT.

The V gene is TRBV6-5, the J gene TRBJ2-5; 12 bases are shared with TRBD2. J gave up 7 bases and V 7 bases, and 4 bases lay outside the gene matches. The CDR3 loop spans 13 amino acids. Germline CDR1 and CDR2: MNHEY and SVGAGI. In DNA, the CDR3 is TGTGCCAGCACACTAGCGGGGGGCGTGACCCAGTACTTC. Protein product: CASTLAGGVTQYF.

In regard to this clone: The same CDR3 can be traced to other DNA sequences in this sample. This sequence joins TRBV6-6 and TRBJ2-3; tentatively, D is TRBD1 (6 bases). The CDR3 totals 14 residues. V was cut by 7 bases and J by 1 base, with 12 bases left in between. Germline loops: CDR1 MNHNY, CDR2 SVGAGI (reference sequence). The CDR3: CASTQTGGTDTQYF. The CDR3 DNA follows: TGTGCCAGCACCCAGACAGGTGGCACAGATACGCAGTATTTT.

The sample holds a few counts of this clone. The chain links TRBV3-1 (or the pseudogene TRBV3-2) to TRBJ2-7; unclear D gene. Germline V gene lookup returns CDR1 LGHDT and CDR2 YNNKEL (reference sequence). This CDR3 has 13 amino acids. Trimming removed 4 bases at V and 4 bases at J, with 11 bases between. The CDR3 DNA is TGTGCCAGCAGCCTCGGTGAGTTTTACGAGCAGTACTTC. Protein: CASSLGEFYEQYF.

This clone occurred once. V usage is TRBV6-5 and J usage is TRBJ2-2; tentative D call: TRBD2 (6 bases). V gave up 8 bases and J gave up 4 bases, with 8 bases separating them. Germline-derived CDR1 and CDR2 are MNHEY and SVGAGI. This CDR3 contains 12 residues. In DNA form, the CDR3 reads TGTGCCAGCCGGGGGAGCACCGGGGAGCTGTTTTTT. This codes for CASRGSTGELFF.

This sequence joins TRBV19 and TRBJ1-1, with 8 nucleotides matching TRBD1. The V gene end was trimmed by 3 bases and the J gene end by 5 bases; junction bases not matched to a gene: 2. Germline CDR1 reads LNHDA; CDR2 reads SQIVND (reference sequence). CDR3 length equals 13 residues. CDR3 region: CASSIQGATEAFF. DNA of the CDR3: TGTGCCAGTAGTATTCAGGGGGCGACTGAAGCTTTCTTT.

The V gene is TRBV3-1 (or the pseudogene TRBV3-2), the J gene TRBJ1-3; D possibly corresponds to TRBD1 (6 bases). Trimming left V 5 bases short and J 0 bases short, with 11 bases between. In germline, CDR1 is LGHDT, CDR2 YNNKEL (reference sequence). CDR3 length: 15 amino acids. The DNA for the CDR3 is TGTGCCAGCAGCTCCCGACAGGTCTCTGGAAACACCATATATTTT. Protein product: CASSSRQVSGNTIYF.

This chain connects TRBV5-1 to TRBJ2-3; 15 bases are a match to TRBD2. The V gene end was trimmed by 2 bases and the J gene end by 2 bases; junction bases not matched to a gene: 3. Per the germline V gene, CDR1 is SGHRS and CDR2 is YFSETQ. The CDR3 sequence is 17 residues long. CDR3 in amino acids: CASSFGLAGGNTDTQYF. Written as DNA, the CDR3 is TGCGCCAGCAGCTTCGGACTAGCGGGGGGGAACACAGATACGCAGTATTTT. Based on the CDR3 plus reference TRBV5-1 and TRBJ2-3, the full variable domain is KAGVTQTPRYLIKTRGQQVTLSCSPISGHRSVSWYQQTPGQGLQFLFEYFSETQRNKGNFPGRFSGRQFSNSRSEMNVSTLELGDSALYLCASSFGLAGGNTDTQYFGPGTRLTVL.

In its sample, this clone was seen once. The chain uses TRBV19 and TRBJ1-3, with 8 bases that match TRBD1. Germline V gene data show CDR1 as LNHDA and CDR2 as SQIVND (reference sequence). Trimming took 3 bases from V and 0 from J; bases not matched to a gene: 4. This CDR3 comprises 16 residues. The DNA for the CDR3 is TGTGCCAGTAGTATTATGGGACAGGCCTCTGGAAACACCATATATTTT. Translated, it gives CASSIMGQASGNTIYF.

The chain is built from TRBV19 and TRBJ1-5; 7 nucleotides line up with TRBD1. The CDR3 sequence is 14 residues long. The J segment lost 6 bases and the V segment lost 5 bases, leaving 7 bases of the junction unmatched. Germline values: CDR1 LNHDA, CDR2 SQIVND (reference sequence). CDR3 amino acids: CASSLGTALQPQHF. CDR3 sequence (DNA): TGTGCCAGTAGTCTCGGGACAGCTCTTCAGCCCCAGCATTTT.

The chain combines TRBV7-6 with TRBJ2-5; 8 positions match TRBD2. V lost 2 bases to trimming and J lost 2 bases; unmatched junction nucleotides: 7. The CDR3 spans 16 residues. Germline CDR1 is SGHVS and CDR2 is FNYEAQ. The CDR3 region is CASSLWVAGLQETQYF. As DNA, the CDR3 is TGTGCCAGCAGCTTATGGGTAGCGGGGCTACAAGAGACCCAGTACTTC.

The CDR3 DNA reads as TGTGCCAGCAGTGATTGGTTAGAGGGAAGCACAGATACGCAGTATTTT. The encoded protein is CASSDWLEGSTDTQYF. J is TRBJ2-3 and V is TRBV2; weak D call: TRBD2 (5 bases). In germline, CDR1 is SNHLY, CDR2 FYNNEI. Trimming pared 3 bases from V and 0 bases from J, leaving 13 bases between. The CDR3 has 16 amino acids.

V is TRBV5-1 and J is TRBJ2-2; D may be TRBD1 (6 bases). Germline assignment: CDR1 SGHRS and CDR2 YFSETQ. This CDR3 spans 15 amino acids. Trimming removed 3 bases at V and 2 bases at J, with 11 bases between. The CDR3 nucleotides read TGCGCCAGCAGCTCGACAGGAGGAAACACCGGGGAGCTGTTTTTT. It encodes CASSSTGGNTGELFF.

J is TRBJ2-4 and V is TRBV11-2; no reliable D call. Trimming took off 3 bases at V and 8 bases at J, with 5 bases between the two ends. The V gene's germline CDR1 is SGHAT and CDR2 FQNNGV. The CDR3 extends over 11 amino acids. CDR3 in amino acids: CASSLVDIQYF. The CDR3 DNA follows: TGTGCCAGCAGCTTGGTAGACATTCAGTACTTC.

The chain uses TRBV20-1 and TRBJ2-2; D perhaps matches TRBD2 (6 bases). The V and J ends lost 3 bases and 1 base respectively, with 9 bases between them. Germline values: CDR1 DFQATT, CDR2 SNEGSKA (reference sequence). CDR3 length: 14 residues. In DNA, the CDR3 is TGCAGTGCTAGTGCGGGATTGAACACCGGGGAGCTGTTTTTT. Protein sequence: CSASAGLNTGELFF.

The chain uses TRBV29-1 and TRBJ2-7; no definite D call. This CDR3 comprises 12 residues. The germline CDR1 and CDR2 sequences are SQVTM and ANQGSEA. V lost 2 bases, J lost 5 bases, and 10 bases lay in between. In nucleotides, the CDR3 is TGCAGCGTTGAACTGGCTGGCAACGAGCAGTACTTC. Protein product: CSVELAGNEQYF.

The chain has TRBV10-3 and TRBJ2-2; 10 bases map to TRBD1. The V gene's germline CDR1 is ENHRY and CDR2 SYGVKD. This CDR3 is 14 amino acids long. V lost 10 bases to trimming and J lost 7 bases; unmatched junction nucleotides: 9. CDR3 protein: CASKTGGASGELFF. CDR3 nucleotides: TGTGCCAGCAAGACAGGGGGCGCTAGCGGGGAGCTGTTTTTT.

The CDR3 region is CASSTRTAVFF. The DNA of the CDR3 is TGTGCCAGCAGCACGCGAACAGCCGTTTTCTTT. The genes are TRBV9 and TRBJ1-1; D ambiguous. From germline, CDR1 is SGDLS and CDR2 YYNGEE. CDR3 size: 11 residues. The V end was cut by 4 bases, the J end by 13 bases, with 14 bases between.

This clone was found a few times. CDR3 nucleotides: TGTGCCGTTATTACAGGATCCTACGAGCAGTACTTC. The encoded protein is CAVITGSYEQYF. The chain carries TRBV6-5 and TRBJ2-7, with a tentative D call TRBD1 (5 bases). The germline CDR1 and CDR2 sequences are MNHEY and SVGAGI. CDR3 length: 12 residues. Trimming removed 11 bases from V and 1 base from J, with 12 bases in between.

The CDR3 sequence is CASSGGTGKTTYTF. As DNA, the CDR3 is TGTGCCAGCAGCGGGGGGACAGGGAAAACTACCTACACCTTC. The chain has TRBV9 and TRBJ1-2, with 9 bases lining up with TRBD1. CDR3 length: 14 residues. V lost 3 bases to trimming and J lost 10 bases; unmatched junction nucleotides: 10. The germline V gene has CDR1 SGDLS and CDR2 YYNGEE. The full variable domain, completed using reference TRBV9 and TRBJ1-2, is DSGVTQTPKHLITATGQRVTLRCSPRSGDLSVYWYQQSLDQGLQFLIQYYNGEERAKGNILERFSAQQFPDLHSELNLSSLELGDSALYFCASSGGTGKTTYTFGSGTRLTVV.

CDR3 residues: CASSLRGGETQYF. The CDR3 nucleotides read TGTGCCAGCAGCTTGAGGGGAGGGGAGACCCAGTACTTC. The chain links TRBV5-6 to TRBJ2-5; 7 bases are a match to TRBD2. CDR1 and CDR2 (germline): SGHDT, YYEEEE. The trim removed 1 base at V and 5 bases at J, leaving 2 bases unmatched. The CDR3 length is 13 residues. The complete variable domain, with remaining parts taken from reference TRBV5-6 and TRBJ2-5, reads DAGVTQSPTHLIKTRGQQVTLRCSPKSGHDTVSWYQQALGQGPQFIFQYYEEEERQRGNFPDRFSGHQFPNYSSELNVNALLLGDSALYLCASSLRGGETQYFGPGTRLLVL.